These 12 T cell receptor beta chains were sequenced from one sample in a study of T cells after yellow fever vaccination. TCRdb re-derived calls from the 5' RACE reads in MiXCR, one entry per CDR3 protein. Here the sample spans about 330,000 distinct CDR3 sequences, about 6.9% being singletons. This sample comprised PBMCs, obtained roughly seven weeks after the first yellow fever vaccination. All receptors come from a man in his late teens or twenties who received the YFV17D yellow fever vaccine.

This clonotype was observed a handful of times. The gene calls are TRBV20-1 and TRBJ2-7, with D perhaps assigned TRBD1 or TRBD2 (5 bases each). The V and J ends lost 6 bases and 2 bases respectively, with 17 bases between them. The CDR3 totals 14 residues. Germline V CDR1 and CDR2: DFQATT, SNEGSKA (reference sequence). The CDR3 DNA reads TGCAGTGCAACTCGCCGGGACGGACCCTACGAGCAGTACTTC. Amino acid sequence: CSATRRDGPYEQYF.

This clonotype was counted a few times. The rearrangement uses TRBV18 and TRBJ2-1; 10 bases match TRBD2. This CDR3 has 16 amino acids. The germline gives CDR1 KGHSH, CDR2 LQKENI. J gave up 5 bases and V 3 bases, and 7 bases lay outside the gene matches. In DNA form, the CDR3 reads TGTGCCAGCTCACCTGTAGCGGGGGGCGGGGACAATGAGCAGTTCTTC. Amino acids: CASSPVAGGGDNEQFF.

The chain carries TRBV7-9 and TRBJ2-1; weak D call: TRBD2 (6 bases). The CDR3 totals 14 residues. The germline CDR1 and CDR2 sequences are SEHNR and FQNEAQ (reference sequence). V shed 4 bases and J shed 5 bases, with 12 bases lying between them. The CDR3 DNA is TGTGCCAGCAGCTCGGGACGGAGGGACAATGAGCAGTTCTTC. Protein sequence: CASSSGRRDNEQFF.

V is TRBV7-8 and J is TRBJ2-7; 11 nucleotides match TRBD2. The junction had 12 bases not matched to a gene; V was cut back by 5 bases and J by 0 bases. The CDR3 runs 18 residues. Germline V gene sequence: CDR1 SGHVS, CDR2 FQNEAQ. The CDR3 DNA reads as TGTGCCAGCAGCCCCCCGGGACTAGCGGTGCTCAGCTCCTACGAGCAGTACTTC. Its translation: CASSPPGLAVLSSYEQYF. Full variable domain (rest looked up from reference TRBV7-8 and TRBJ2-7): GAGVSQSPRYKVAKRGQDVALRCDPISGHVSLFWYQQALGQGPEFLTYFQNEAQLDKSGLPSDRFFAERPEGSVSTLKIQRTQQEDSAVYLCASSPPGLAVLSSYEQYFGPGTRLTVT.

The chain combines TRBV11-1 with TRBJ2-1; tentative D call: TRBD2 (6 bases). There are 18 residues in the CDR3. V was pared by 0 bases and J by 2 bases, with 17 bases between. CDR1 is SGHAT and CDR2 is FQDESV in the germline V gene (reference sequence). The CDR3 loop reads CASSLASGGAGTYNEQFF. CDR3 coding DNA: TGTGCCAGCAGCTTAGCGTCTGGAGGGGCCGGTACCTACAATGAGCAGTTCTTC. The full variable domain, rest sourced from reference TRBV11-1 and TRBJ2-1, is EAEVAQSPRYKITEKSQAVAFWCDPISGHATLYWYRQILGQGPELLVQFQDESVVDDSQLPKDRFSAERLKGVDSTLKIQPAELGDSAMYLCASSLASGGAGTYNEQFFGPGTRLTVL.

The CDR3 DNA follows: TGTGCCAGCAGTGCCAGGGCAACGGAAGGAAACACCATATATTTT. Translation: CASSARATEGNTIYF. This chain uses TRBV9 with TRBJ1-3, with D possibly TRBD1 on 5 matching bases. CDR3 size: 15 residues. The V gene's germline CDR1 is SGDLS and CDR2 YYNGEE. V was cut by 5 bases and J by 4 bases, with 16 bases left in between. The full variable domain, in which reference TRBV9 and TRBJ1-3 provide the parts outside the CDR3, is DSGVTQTPKHLITATGQRVTLRCSPRSGDLSVYWYQQSLDQGLQFLIQYYNGEERAKGNILERFSAQQFPDLHSELNLSSLELGDSALYFCASSARATEGNTIYFGEGSWLTVV.

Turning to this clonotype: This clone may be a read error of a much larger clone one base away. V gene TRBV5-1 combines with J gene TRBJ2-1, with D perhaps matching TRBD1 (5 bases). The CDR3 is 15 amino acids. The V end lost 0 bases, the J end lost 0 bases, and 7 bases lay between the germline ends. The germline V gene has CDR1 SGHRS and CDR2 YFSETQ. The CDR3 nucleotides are TGCGCCAGCAGCTTGGACAGGAGCTCCTACAATGAGCAGTTCTTC. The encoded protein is CASSLDRSSYNEQFF. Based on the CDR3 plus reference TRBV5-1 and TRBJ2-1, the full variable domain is KAGVTQTPRYLIKTRGQQVTLSCSPISGHRSVSWYQQTPGQGLQFLFEYFSETQRNKGNFPGRFSGRQFSNSRSEMNVSTLELGDSALYLCASSLDRSSYNEQFFGPGTRLTVL.

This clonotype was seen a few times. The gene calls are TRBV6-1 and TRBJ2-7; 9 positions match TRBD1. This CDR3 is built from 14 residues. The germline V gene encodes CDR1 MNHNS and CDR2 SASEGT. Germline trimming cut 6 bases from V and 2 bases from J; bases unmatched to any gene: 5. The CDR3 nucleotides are TGTGCCAGCAGACCCGGGACAGGGACCTACGAGCAGTACTTC. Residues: CASRPGTGTYEQYF.

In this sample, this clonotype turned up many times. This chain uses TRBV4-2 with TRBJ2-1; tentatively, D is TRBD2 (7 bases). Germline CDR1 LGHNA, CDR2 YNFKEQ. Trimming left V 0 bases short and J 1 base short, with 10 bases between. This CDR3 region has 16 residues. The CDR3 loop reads CASSQDKGGSYNEQFF. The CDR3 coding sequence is TGTGCCAGCAGCCAAGATAAGGGGGGGTCCTACAATGAGCAGTTCTTC.

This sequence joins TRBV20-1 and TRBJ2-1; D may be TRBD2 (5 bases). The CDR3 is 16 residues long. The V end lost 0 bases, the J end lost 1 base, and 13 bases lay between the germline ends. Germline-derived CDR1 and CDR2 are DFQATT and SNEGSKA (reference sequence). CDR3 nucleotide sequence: TGCAGTGCTAGAGAGCCTGGGCGGGCGTCCTACAATGAGCAGTTCTTC. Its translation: CSAREPGRASYNEQFF.

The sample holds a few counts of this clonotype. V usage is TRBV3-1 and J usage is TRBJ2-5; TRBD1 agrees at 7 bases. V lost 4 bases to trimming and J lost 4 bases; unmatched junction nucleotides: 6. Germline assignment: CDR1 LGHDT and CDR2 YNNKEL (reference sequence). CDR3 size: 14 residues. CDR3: CASSPPDRLETQYF. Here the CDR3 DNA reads TGTGCCAGCAGCCCCCCGGACAGGTTAGAGACCCAGTACTTC.

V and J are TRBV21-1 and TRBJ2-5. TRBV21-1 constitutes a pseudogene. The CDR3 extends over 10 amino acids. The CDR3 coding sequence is TGTGCCAGCTACCTAGACACCCAGTACTTC. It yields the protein CASYLDTQYF.